This T cell receptor (beta chain) emerged from a study of cytomegalovirus exposure and HLA in healthy donors. The PCR had 60 Vbeta and 13 Jbeta primers. The assay was immunoSEQ multiplex PCR, and TCRdb's table has in-frame clones only and misses some. The sample yields about 140,000 clones, 80% seen once. V was clipped by 6 bases and J by 1 base, with 4 bases between them. The V gene's germline CDR1 is MDHEN and CDR2 SYDVKM. This CDR3 contains 12 residues. The sequence came from a man aged 35 to 55 in good health and CMV-seronegative. Sequencing was done on a sample of PBMCs. V is TRBV28 and J is TRBJ2-1; D remains unclear. The chain's CDR3 is CASRQSYNEQFF. DNA for the CDR3: TGTGCCAGCAGGCAGTCCTACAATGAGCAGTTCTTC. The full variable domain, its missing parts supplied by reference TRBV28 and TRBJ2-1, is DVKVTQSSRYLVKRTGEKVFLECVQDMDHENMFWYRQDPGLGLRLIYFSYDVKMKEKGDIPEGYSVSREKKERFSLILESASTNQTSMYLCASRQSYNEQFFGPGTRLTVL.